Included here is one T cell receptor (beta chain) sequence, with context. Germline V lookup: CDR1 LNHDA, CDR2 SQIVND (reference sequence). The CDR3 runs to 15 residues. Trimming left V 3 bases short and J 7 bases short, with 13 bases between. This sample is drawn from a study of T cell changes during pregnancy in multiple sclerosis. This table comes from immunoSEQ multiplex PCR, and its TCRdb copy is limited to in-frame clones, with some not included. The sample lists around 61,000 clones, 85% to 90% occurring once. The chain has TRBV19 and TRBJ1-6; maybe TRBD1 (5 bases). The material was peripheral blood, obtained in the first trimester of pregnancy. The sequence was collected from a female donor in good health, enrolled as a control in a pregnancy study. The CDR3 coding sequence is TGTGCCAGTAGTATTAACGGGGGGTTGAATTCACCCCTCCACTTT. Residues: CASSINGGLNSPLHF.